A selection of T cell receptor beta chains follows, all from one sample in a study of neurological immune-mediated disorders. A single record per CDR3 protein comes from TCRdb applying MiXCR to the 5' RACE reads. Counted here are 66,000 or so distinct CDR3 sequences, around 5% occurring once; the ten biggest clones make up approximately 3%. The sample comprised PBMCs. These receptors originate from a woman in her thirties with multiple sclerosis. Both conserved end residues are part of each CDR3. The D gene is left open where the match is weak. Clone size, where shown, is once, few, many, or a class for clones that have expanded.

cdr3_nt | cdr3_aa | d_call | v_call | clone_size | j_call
TGTGCCAGCAGCTTAAGGCTTGCTCCATCTGAGACCCAGTACTTC | CASSLRLAPSETQYF | . | TRBV7-2 | many | TRBJ2-5
TGCGCCAGCTTCCCCGACCCCGGACAAGGAGTATACGAGCAGTACTTC | CASFPDPGQGVYEQYF | . | TRBV5-1 | many | TRBJ2-7
TGTGCTAGCAGCGAACAGGGGAGATACGAGCAGTACTTC | CASSEQGRYEQYF | TRBD1 | TRBV7-7 | many | TRBJ2-7
TGCAGTGCTAGAGCACCGTACGAGCAGTACTTC | CSARAPYEQYF | . | TRBV20-1 | many | TRBJ2-7
TGTGCCAGCAGCCAAGATCCCGGCCTTTTTCTCTATGGCTACACCTTC | CASSQDPGLFLYGYTF | . | TRBV3-1 | few | TRBJ1-2
TGTGCCAGCAGTACCGGACAAGATAATTCACCCCTCAACTTT | CASSTGQDNSPLNF | . | TRBV3-1 | few | TRBJ1-6
TGTGCCAGCAGCCTCCGGAACACTGAAGCTTTCTTT | CASSLRNTEAFF | . | TRBV3-1 | many | TRBJ1-1
TGTGCCAGCAGCACCCCAGGAAAGGGGTATGGCTACACCTTC | CASSTPGKGYGYTF | . | TRBV3-1 | . | TRBJ1-2
TGCGCCAGCAGCTTCGGTGACAGGGGTGGGCAAGAGACCCAGTACTTC | CASSFGDRGGQETQYF | TRBD1 | TRBV5-1 | many | TRBJ2-5
TGTGCCAGCAGCCCCCAAATAGGAGACTTTGGCTACACCTTC | CASSPQIGDFGYTF | . | TRBV7-8 | many | TRBJ1-2
TGTGCCTGGAGTCCAGGGCTCAATTCACCCCTACACTTT | CAWSPGLNSPLHF | . | TRBV30 | . | TRBJ1-6
TGCAGTGCTAGAGGGTCAGGAGGGTGGTACGAGCAGTACTTC | CSARGSGGWYEQYF | . | TRBV20-1 | many | TRBJ2-7
TGTGCCAGCAGCCCTATGACACTCCGGCGAAAAGAAAAACTGTTTTTT | CASSPMTLRRKEKLFF | . | TRBV4-2 | many | TRBJ1-4
TGTGCCAGCAGCTTCCCCTACCGGGGGGTTATTTCTGGGGCCAACGTCCTGACTTTC | CASSFPYRGVISGANVLTF | TRBD2 | TRBV5-5 | many | TRBJ2-6
TGTGCCACCAGTGATTTGACTACCGAAAAGAACACAGATACGCAGTATTTT | CATSDLTTEKNTDTQYF | . | TRBV24-1 | many | TRBJ2-3
TGCGCCAGCAGCTTGACGTTCGGGACAGATTCGAACTATGGCTACACCTTC | CASSLTFGTDSNYGYTF | TRBD1 | TRBV5-1 | many | TRBJ1-2
TGTGCCAGCAGCTATGAAAGGAAAGAGACCCAGTACTTC | CASSYERKETQYF | . | TRBV7-2 | . | TRBJ2-5
TGCGCCAGCAGCCCGGGGGCTAACCCCTACAATGAGCAGTTCTTC | CASSPGANPYNEQFF | . | TRBV5-1 | many | TRBJ2-1
TGTGCCAGCAAACCACAGGAGACTGGAAACACCATATATTTT | CASKPQETGNTIYF | . | TRBV12-3/TRBV12-4 | many | TRBJ1-3
TGTGCCAGCAGTTTAGGGCGAGCACAGTACTTC | CASSLGRAQYF | . | TRBV28 | many | TRBJ2-5
TGCAGTGCCCTTGACAGCTGGTCGGAGGGTGAGCAGTTCTTC | CSALDSWSEGEQFF | . | TRBV20-1 | many | TRBJ2-1
TGCAGCCGAAATCTAGAGGGGGTCGGGTATGGCTACACCTTC | CSRNLEGVGYGYTF | . | TRBV20-1 | . | TRBJ1-2
TGCAGTGCAACCGACAGGGACTATGGCTACACCTTC | CSATDRDYGYTF | TRBD1 | TRBV20-1 | few | TRBJ1-2
TGTGCCAGCAGCAATGAAAAACTGTTTTTT | CASSNEKLFF | . | TRBV21-1 | many | TRBJ1-4
TGCAGTGCAGGGCGGGGGGGAAGCACAGATACGCAGTATTTT | CSAGRGGSTDTQYF | TRBD2 | TRBV20-1 | many | TRBJ2-3
TGTGCCAGCAGCTTAGTAGCGGGGGGGTCGGAGACCCAGTACTTC | CASSLVAGGSETQYF | TRBD2 | TRBV7-6 | many | TRBJ2-5
TGCAGTGCTAGAGATGGAGGGACTAGTACCGGGACCTCGAACACCGGGGAGCTGTTTTTT | CSARDGGTSTGTSNTGELFF | TRBD2 | TRBV20-1 | many | TRBJ2-2
TGTGCCAGCAGTTCCCTCGACAGGGGTACTGAAGCTTTCTTT | CASSSLDRGTEAFF | TRBD1 | TRBV12-3/TRBV12-4 | many | TRBJ1-1
TGTGCCAGCAGCTTGGGGAGCCTTGACGAGCAGTACTTC | CASSLGSLDEQYF | . | TRBV5-6 | many | TRBJ2-7
TGCGCCAGCAGCTCGATCGGCGGGGGGCTAGACCAGCCCCAGAATTTT | CASSSIGGGLDQPQNF | . | TRBV5-1 | few | TRBJ1-5
TGTGCCAGCAGCTTAAAACAGGTGAACACTGAAGCTTTCTTT | CASSLKQVNTEAFF | . | TRBV5-5 | . | TRBJ1-1
TGTGCCAGCAGGACCGGGACAGGGGGCAATGAGCAGTTCTTC | CASRTGTGGNEQFF | TRBD1 | TRBV6-6 | many | TRBJ2-1
TGCGCCAGCAGTTTCCTTTTTGCAGATACGCAGTATTTT | CASSFLFADTQYF | . | TRBV5-1 | many | TRBJ2-3
TGTGCCAGCAGCTTAGTGAGGTCAGGAGACTATGGCTACACCTTC | CASSLVRSGDYGYTF | . | TRBV7-9 | few | TRBJ1-2
TGTGCCAGCAGCCCATTTGGACAGTTCAGAGGTTTAGAGACCCAGTACTTC | CASSPFGQFRGLETQYF | . | TRBV14 | few | TRBJ2-5
TGTGCCAGCAGCTTGGGGACAGTACCTCATGCCACTGAAGCTTTCTTT | CASSLGTVPHATEAFF | TRBD1 | TRBV7-9 | many | TRBJ1-1
TGTGCCAGCAGCTTAGGGAGGGCCCAACTTAATGAAAAACTGTTTTTT | CASSLGRAQLNEKLFF | . | TRBV7-2 | . | TRBJ1-4
TGTGCCAGCAAGGGGACCATAGACAGGGGCCAACCTAGTGAAGCTTTCTTT | CASKGTIDRGQPSEAFF | TRBD1 | TRBV28 | many | TRBJ1-1
TGCGCCACCTCGACAGGGGCAAACACCGGGGAGCTGTTTTTT | CATSTGANTGELFF | TRBD1 | TRBV5-1 | many | TRBJ2-2
TGCAGTGCTAACTCTGGGGGGCTGCATTCACCCCTCCACTTT | CSANSGGLHSPLHF | . | TRBV20-1 | many | TRBJ1-6
TGTGCCAGCAGCATACACGGACAGGGTGTAACAGATACGCAGTATTTT | CASSIHGQGVTDTQYF | TRBD1 | TRBV7-8 | few | TRBJ2-3
TGTGCCAGCAGCACAGACGGGACAACACCAACCTACGAGCAGTACTTC | CASSTDGTTPTYEQYF | . | TRBV7-2 | many | TRBJ2-7
TGTGCCAGCAGTGATGGGGGGACTTTTAGCTCCTACGAGCAGTACTTC | CASSDGGTFSSYEQYF | . | TRBV2 | many | TRBJ2-7
TGCAGTGCTAGAGATTTGGTCAGGGAGAATTCACCCCTCAACTTT | CSARDLVRENSPLNF | . | TRBV20-1 | . | TRBJ1-6
TGTGCCAGCAGTGGCGTCTCCCCGGGGCATGAGCAGTTCTTC | CASSGVSPGHEQFF | . | TRBV27 | medium-sized | TRBJ2-1
TGCAGCGTTCGGGGGGCTCCCGGGGAGCTGTTTTTT | CSVRGAPGELFF | . | TRBV29-1 | many | TRBJ2-2
TGTGCCATCAGTAGAGCAAAGGGGAGGGCCCAGTACTTC | CAISRAKGRAQYF | TRBD2 | TRBV10-3 | few | TRBJ2-5
TGTGCCAGCAGCCCCGCGGATGTAGCAGATACGCAGTATTTT | CASSPADVADTQYF | . | TRBV11-2 | many | TRBJ2-3
TGCGCCAGCAGCTTGAAGGGGCCGAACACCGGGGAGCTGTTTTTT | CASSLKGPNTGELFF | . | TRBV5-1 | . | TRBJ2-2